This TCR beta chain was sequenced in a study of identical twins. Findings and caveats of the study: Its conclusions, products of cross-sectional statistical analysis, did not come from following the same donors.

Points on this clonotype: Its target is not known.

Healthy Caucasians supplied all donations. cDNA carried unique molecular identifiers, and a universal primer site was added by template switching. TCRdb reprocessed the 5' RACE reads with MiXCR, giving one entry per CDR3 protein. The sample contains some 1,600,000 distinct CDR3 sequences, under 35% of which appear only once. This TCR was recovered from a newborn girl in good health. Sequences were obtained from cord blood.

The CDR3 DNA reads TGTGCCAGCAGCGCTGCGTGGGGCTACACCTTC. Amino acids: CASSAAWGYTF. The V and J genes are TRBV21-1 and TRBJ1-2. TRBV21-1 is a pseudogene segment. The CDR3 runs 11 residues.